This T cell receptor (beta chain) was sequenced during a study of T cell responses to AZD1222 COVID-19 vaccine. Study outcomes and limitations: The breadth and depth of Spike-specific TCRs increased once two AZD1222 doses had been given. A mostly white British donor set with more females was recruited, and clonal diversity was possibly underestimated.

In regard to this clone: Antigen specificity is unknown.

Here immunoSEQ multiplex PCR was the method, and the copy in TCRdb shows in-frame clones only, minus some. The sample lists about 88,000 clones, 92% seen once, with about 5.2% in the top ten. Germline CDR1 reads MNHEY; CDR2 reads SMNVEV (reference sequence). The CDR3 runs to 16 residues. The V gene lost 4 bases and the J gene lost 3 bases, with 16 bases spanning the gap. The chain combines TRBV27 with TRBJ2-1, with D perhaps matching TRBD1 or TRBD2 (5 bases each). The starting material was peripheral blood, obtained on day 0 of AZD1222 vaccination. This TCR was recovered from an adult in good health. CDR3 DNA: TGTGCCAGCAGTTCAAGTGGATTTGGGGGCTACAATGAGCAGTTCTTC. Protein sequence: CASSSSGFGGYNEQFF.